This TCR beta chain was sequenced during a study of shared clonotypes between healthy human individuals. Germline loops: CDR1 SGHRS, CDR2 YFSETQ. Trimming took off 4 bases at V and 2 bases at J, with 22 bases between the two ends. The CDR3 length is 17 residues. Data came from immunoSEQ multiplex PCR; TCRdb stores just in-frame clones and leaves some out. The data show some 1,400,000 clones, with roughly 97% seen just once and more than 0.9% held by the top ten. The sequence was obtained from a man aged 30 to 45 in good health. Sequenced input: naive CD4+ T cells sorted from blood. Subset given: CD45RA+ positively selected. The chain couples TRBV5-1 to TRBJ2-7; maybe TRBD2 (7 bases). CDR3 nucleotide sequence: TGCGCCAGCAGCCTTGCAATAAGAGGGGGGGTTACCTACGAGCAGTACTTC. This encodes CASSLAIRGGVTYEQYF. Drawing the rest from reference TRBV5-1 and TRBJ2-7, the complete variable domain is KAGVTQTPRYLIKTRGQQVTLSCSPISGHRSVSWYQQTPGQGLQFLFEYFSETQRNKGNFPGRFSGRQFSNSRSEMNVSTLELGDSALYLCASSLAIRGGVTYEQYFGPGTRLTVT.